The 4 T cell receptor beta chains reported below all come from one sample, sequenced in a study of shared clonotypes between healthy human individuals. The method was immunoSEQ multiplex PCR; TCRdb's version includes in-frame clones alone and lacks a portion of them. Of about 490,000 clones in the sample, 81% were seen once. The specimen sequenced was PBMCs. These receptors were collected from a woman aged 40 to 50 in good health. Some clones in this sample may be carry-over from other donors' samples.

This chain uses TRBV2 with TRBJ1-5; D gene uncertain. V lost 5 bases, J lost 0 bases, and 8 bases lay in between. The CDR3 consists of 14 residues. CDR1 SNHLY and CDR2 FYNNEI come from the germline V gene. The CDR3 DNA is TGTGCCAGCAGTCAATACCCTAGCAATCAGCCCCAGCATTTT. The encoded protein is CASSQYPSNQPQHF. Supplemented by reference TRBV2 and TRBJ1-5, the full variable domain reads EPEVTQTPSHQVTQMGQEVILRCVPISNHLYFYWYRQILGQKVEFLVSFYNNEISEKSEIFDDQFSVERPDGSNFTLKIRSTKLEDSAMYFCASSQYPSNQPQHFGDGTRLSIL.

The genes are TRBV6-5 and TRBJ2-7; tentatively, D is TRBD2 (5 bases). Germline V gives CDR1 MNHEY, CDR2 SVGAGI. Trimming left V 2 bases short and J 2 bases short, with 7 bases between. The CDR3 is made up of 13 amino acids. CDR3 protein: CASSYSGTYEQYF. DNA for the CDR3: TGTGCCAGCAGTTACAGCGGAACCTACGAGCAGTACTTC.

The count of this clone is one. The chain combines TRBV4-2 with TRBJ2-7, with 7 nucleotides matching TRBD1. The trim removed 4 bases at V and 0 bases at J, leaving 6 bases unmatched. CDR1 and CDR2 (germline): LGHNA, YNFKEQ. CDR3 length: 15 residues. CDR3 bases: TGTGCCAGCAGCCCCCAGACAGGGAACTCCTACGAGCAGTACTTC. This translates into CASSPQTGNSYEQYF.

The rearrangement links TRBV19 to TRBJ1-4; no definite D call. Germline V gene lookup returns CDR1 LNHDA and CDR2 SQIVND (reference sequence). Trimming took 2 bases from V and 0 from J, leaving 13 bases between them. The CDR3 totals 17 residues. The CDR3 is CASSINWQAATNEKLFF. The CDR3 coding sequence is TGTGCCAGTAGTATAAATTGGCAGGCTGCAACTAATGAAAAACTGTTTTTT. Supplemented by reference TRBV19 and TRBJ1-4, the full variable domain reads DGGITQSPKYLFRKEGQNVTLSCEQNLNHDAMYWYRQDPGQGLRLIYYSQIVNDFQKGDIAEGYSVSREKKESFPLTVTSAQKNPTAFYLCASSINWQAATNEKLFFGSGTQLSVL.